The rows below give T cell receptor beta chains drawn from one sample of a study of blood T cell repertoires in COVID-19. Sequencing used immunoSEQ multiplex PCR; TCRdb keeps in-frame clones, though not all of them. Seen here are roughly 300,000 clones, approximately 91% observed once, and the top ten hold about 2.5%. Source material: PBMCs or T cells enriched from blood (not recorded which). All receptors come from a woman between 40 and 50 years old with acute COVID-19. The CDR3 runs from the conserved cysteine through the conserved F or W. The D gene is left open where the match is weak. Some rows mark clone size as missing; the rest say once, few, many or name a class of expanded clone.

j_call d_call clone_size v_call cdr3_nt cdr3_aa
TRBJ2-3 NA NA TRBV28 TGTGCCAGCAGTCCCTGGACTACTAGCACAGATACGCAGTATTTT CASSPWTTSTDTQYF
TRBJ1-5 NA NA TRBV5-5 TGTGCCAGCAGCTCCAGCGACAGTCCTGGAGAGCCCCAGCATTTT CASSSSDSPGEPQHF
TRBJ1-5 NA NA TRBV7-6 TGTGCCAGCAGCTTAGGACCGCGGCAGCTAAATCAGCCCCAGCATTTT CASSLGPRQLNQPQHF
TRBJ2-2 TRBD1 NA TRBV5-1 TGCGCCAGCAGCTACGGACAGGGAAGGAGCACCGGGGAGCTGTTTTTT CASSYGQGRSTGELFF
TRBJ2-1 TRBD2 NA TRBV6-4 TGTGCCAGCAGCCGGGAGCGGGGGGGCCAAAATGAGCAGTTCTTC CASSRERGGQNEQFF
TRBJ1-6 TRBD1 NA TRBV15 TGTGCCACCAGCAGGGCCGGGACAGGTTTTCTAAATTCACCCCTCCACTTT CATSRAGTGFLNSPLHF
TRBJ1-1 NA NA TRBV10-3 TGTGCCATCAGTGAGGTTATGCCCGGGGGTGAAGCTTTCTTT CAISEVMPGGEAFF
TRBJ1-4 NA NA TRBV6-5 TGTGCCAGCAGTTACGGCATTTGGGAAAAACTGTTTTTT CASSYGIWEKLFF
TRBJ1-2 NA NA TRBV4-2 TGTGCCAGCAGCCTGGACAAAGGCGGCTACACCTTC CASSLDKGGYTF
TRBJ2-7 TRBD1 few TRBV13 TGTGCCAGCAGCTCCCCGGGACAGGTCTACGAGCAGTACTTC CASSSPGQVYEQYF
TRBJ1-2 NA NA TRBV14 TGTGCCAGCAGCCAGGCCACCGGGGTCGGAGGCTACACCTTC CASSQATGVGGYTF
TRBJ2-7 TRBD2 NA TRBV7-2 TGTGCCAGCAGCCCTGGGACTAGCGGGTCCTACGAGCAGTACTTC CASSPGTSGSYEQYF
TRBJ2-6 TRBD1 NA TRBV30 TGTGCCTGGAGTAGGACAGGGCTCTCTGGGGCCAACGTCCTGACTTTC CAWSRTGLSGANVLTF
TRBJ1-1 NA NA TRBV5-5 TGTGCCAGCACCACTTCCGGGAACACTGAAGCTTTCTTT CASTTSGNTEAFF
TRBJ2-3 NA NA TRBV4-3 TGCGCCAGCAGCCAAGGCGGCGGGACCACAGATACGCAGTATTTT CASSQGGGTTDTQYF
TRBJ2-2 TRBD2 NA TRBV24-1 TGTGCCACCAGTGATTGGCCACTAGCGGGAGAGTTAACCGGGGAGCTGTTTTTT CATSDWPLAGELTGELFF
TRBJ2-2 TRBD1 NA TRBV25-1 TGTGCCAGCAGAAGGACAGGGCAGGGCGGGGAGCTGTTTTTT CASRRTGQGGELFF
TRBJ1-2 TRBD1 NA TRBV7-9 TGTGCCAGCAGCCCAGGAGGACAGGGCCTCTATGGCTACACCTTC CASSPGGQGLYGYTF
TRBJ2-4 NA NA TRBV4-1 TGCGCCAGCAGCCCCGCGGAGGGCAAAAACATTCAGTACTTC CASSPAEGKNIQYF
TRBJ1-1 NA NA TRBV12-3/TRBV12-4 TGTGCCAGCAGTTTTACACAGAACACTGAAGCTTTCTTT CASSFTQNTEAFF
TRBJ1-4 NA once TRBV9 TGTGCCAGCAGCGTATCCCCGGGCGGGGGGGGTGAAAAACTGTTTTTT CASSVSPGGGGEKLFF
TRBJ2-3 NA NA TRBV15 TGTGCCACCAGCAGAGATTCCCAGCGGCGCACAGATACGCAGTATTTT CATSRDSQRRTDTQYF
TRBJ1-2 NA NA TRBV18 TGTGCCAGCTCACAGGAACAGAACTATGGCTACACCTTC CASSQEQNYGYTF
TRBJ1-1 NA NA TRBV28 TGTGCCAGCAGTTTTCTAGGGAGTGGTGAAGCTTTCTTT CASSFLGSGEAFF
TRBJ1-1 NA NA TRBV5-1 TGCGCCAGCAGCTTGGAAGGGGCCCCATTTGGTACTGAAGCTTTCTTT CASSLEGAPFGTEAFF
TRBJ2-7 NA NA TRBV27 TGTGCCAGCAGTTCATACAGGAAGACCTCCTACGAGCAGTACTTC CASSSYRKTSYEQYF
TRBJ2-2 TRBD2 NA TRBV7-2 TGTGCCAGCAGCACACCGGGACTAGCGGGGGGCACCGGGGAGCTGTTTTTT CASSTPGLAGGTGELFF
TRBJ1-1 NA NA TRBV7-2 TGTGCCAGCAGCTTAGCGCTGGTCGGGAGGACTGAAGCTTTCTTT CASSLALVGRTEAFF
TRBJ2-1 TRBD2 NA TRBV28 TGTGCCAGCAGTCTAATGAGCGGGGGATACAATGAGCAGTTCTTC CASSLMSGGYNEQFF
TRBJ2-7 TRBD1 NA TRBV7-4 TGTGCCACCAGAGTTAAGGGAAGGACAGGGATGGGCTACGAGCAGTACTTC CATRVKGRTGMGYEQYF
TRBJ2-5 TRBD1 once TRBV7-9 TGTGCCAGCAGGCTGGGACAGGGGACGGAGACCCAGTACTTC CASRLGQGTETQYF
TRBJ1-5 NA NA TRBV15 TGTGCCACCAGCAGAGATCCGACGAAGGGGCAGCCCCAGCATTTT CATSRDPTKGQPQHF
TRBJ2-7 TRBD2 NA TRBV7-3 TGTGCCAGCAGCCTTACTAGCGGGGGGCCCCTCTCCTACGAGCAGTACTTC CASSLTSGGPLSYEQYF
TRBJ1-1 NA NA TRBV7-9 TGTGCCACTAGACCCTACACTGAAGCTTTCTTT CATRPYTEAFF
TRBJ2-5 TRBD1 NA TRBV24-1 TGTGCCACCAGTGATTCTGGACAGGGGGGGGAGACCCAGTACTTC CATSDSGQGGETQYF
TRBJ2-6 NA NA TRBV18 TGTGCCAGCTCACCATCTATATCTAGTGGGGCCAACGTCCTGACTTTC CASSPSISSGANVLTF
TRBJ1-2 TRBD1 NA TRBV19 TGTGCCAGTAGCCCTGGGACAGGGGGAGGGTATGGCTACACCTTC CASSPGTGGGYGYTF
TRBJ2-5 TRBD1 NA TRBV5-6 TGTGCCAGCAGCTTTGGGACAGGGGGCGCGGAGACCCAGTACTTC CASSFGTGGAETQYF
TRBJ2-7 TRBD2 NA TRBV5-4 TGTGCCAGCAGCTTGGAAACTAGCGGCGAGCAGTACTTC CASSLETSGEQYF
TRBJ1-2 NA NA TRBV30 TGTGCCTTAAATGGCTACACCTTC CALNGYTF
TRBJ1-2 NA NA TRBV12-3/TRBV12-4 TGTGCCAGCAGTGGGGGGGGCCCCGGGGGCTACACCTTC CASSGGGPGGYTF
TRBJ2-5 NA few TRBV6-5 TGTGCCAGCAGGGATCCAGCGACCCAAGAGACCCAGTACTTC CASRDPATQETQYF
TRBJ1-1 TRBD1 once TRBV15 TGTGCCACCAGCAGCTCCGGGACAGGGGTCACTGAAGCTTTCTTT CATSSSGTGVTEAFF
TRBJ2-1 TRBD1 once TRBV2 TGTGCCAGCATCGCCGGGACAGGGGGCAACTTTGAGCAGTTCTTC CASIAGTGGNFEQFF